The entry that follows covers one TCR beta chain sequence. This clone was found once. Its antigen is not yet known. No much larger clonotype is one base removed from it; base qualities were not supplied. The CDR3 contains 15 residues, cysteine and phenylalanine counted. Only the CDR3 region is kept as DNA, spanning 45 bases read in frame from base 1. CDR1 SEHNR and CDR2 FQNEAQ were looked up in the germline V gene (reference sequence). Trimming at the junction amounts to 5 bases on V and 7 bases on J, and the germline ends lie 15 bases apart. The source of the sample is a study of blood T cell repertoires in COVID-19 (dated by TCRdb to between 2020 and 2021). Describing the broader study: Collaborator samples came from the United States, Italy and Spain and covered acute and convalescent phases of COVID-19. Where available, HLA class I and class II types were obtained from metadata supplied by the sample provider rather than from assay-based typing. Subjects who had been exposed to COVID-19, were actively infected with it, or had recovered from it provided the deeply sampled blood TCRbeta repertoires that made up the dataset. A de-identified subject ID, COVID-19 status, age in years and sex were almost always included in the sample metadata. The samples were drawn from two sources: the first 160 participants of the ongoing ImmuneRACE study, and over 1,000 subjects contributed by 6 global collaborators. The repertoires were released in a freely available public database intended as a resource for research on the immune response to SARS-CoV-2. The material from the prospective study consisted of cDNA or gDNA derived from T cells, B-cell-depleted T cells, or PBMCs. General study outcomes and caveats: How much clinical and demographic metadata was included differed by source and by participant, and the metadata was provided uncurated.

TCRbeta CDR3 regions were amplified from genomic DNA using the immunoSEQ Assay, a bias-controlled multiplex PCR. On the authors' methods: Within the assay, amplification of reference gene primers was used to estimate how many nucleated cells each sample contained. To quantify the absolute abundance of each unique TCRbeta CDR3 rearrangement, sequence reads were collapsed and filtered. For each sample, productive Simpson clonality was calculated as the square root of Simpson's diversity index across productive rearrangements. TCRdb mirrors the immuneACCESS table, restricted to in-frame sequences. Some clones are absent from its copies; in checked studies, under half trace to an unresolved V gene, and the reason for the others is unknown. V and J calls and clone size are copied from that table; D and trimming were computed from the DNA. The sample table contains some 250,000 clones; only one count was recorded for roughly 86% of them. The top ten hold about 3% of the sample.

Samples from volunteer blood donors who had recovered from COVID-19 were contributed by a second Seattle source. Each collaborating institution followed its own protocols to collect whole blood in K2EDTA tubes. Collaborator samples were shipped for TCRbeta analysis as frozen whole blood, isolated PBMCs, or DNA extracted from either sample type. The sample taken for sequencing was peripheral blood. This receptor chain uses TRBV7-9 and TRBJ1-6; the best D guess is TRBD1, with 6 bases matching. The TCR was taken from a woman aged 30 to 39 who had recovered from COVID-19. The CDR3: CASSPVQGTNSPLHF. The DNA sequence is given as TGTGCCAGCAGCCCCGTACAGGGAACCAATTCACCCCTCCACTTT.